One and the same sample provided the 13 T cell receptor beta chains below, sequenced in a study of blood T cells in healthy people across ages. Together with a sample-barcoded 5' primer, a J-beta primer mix was included in a second PCR lasting about 6 to 11 cycles. TCRdb analysed the 5' RACE reads with MiXCR anew, one entry per CDR3 protein. The sample has over 600,000 distinct CDR3 sequences, approximately 21% seen once. The sequenced sample was blood. The receptors were gathered from a man aged 65 to 79 in good health.

This rearrangement joins TRBV24-1 to TRBJ1-2; 7 bases fit TRBD1. With 7 bases clipped from V and 2 bases from J, the junction kept 6 bases outside the gene matches. The CDR3 totals 14 residues. Germline V gene sequence: CDR1 KGHDR, CDR2 SFDVKD. The CDR3 loop is CATSDRERNYGYTF. In nucleotides, the CDR3 is TGTGCCACCAGCGACAGGGAAAGGAACTATGGCTACACCTTC.

In this sample, this clonotype turned up a few times. Since a much larger clone is just one base distant, this may be a read error. V gene TRBV6-2 or TRBV6-3 combines with J gene TRBJ2-7, with D perhaps matching TRBD1 or TRBD2 (5 bases each). The CDR3 is made up of 16 amino acids. Germline lookup yields CDR1 MNHEY and CDR2 SVGEGT. CDR3 in amino acids: CACSYSPSRDSYEQYF. The CDR3 nucleotides are TGTGCCTGCAGTTACTCCCCTAGCAGGGACTCCTACGAGCAGTACTTC.

V gene TRBV7-6 combines with J gene TRBJ2-1; D is perhaps TRBD2 (6 bases). V shed 5 bases and J shed 2 bases, with 10 bases lying between them. The CDR3 spans 14 residues. Germline V gene lookup returns CDR1 SGHVS and CDR2 FNYEAQ. CDR3 region: CASSQEGTYNEQFF. The CDR3 coding sequence is TGTGCCAGCAGCCAGGAGGGAACCTACAATGAGCAGTTCTTC.

The genes are TRBV19 and TRBJ2-1; D is undetermined. Per germline, CDR1 LNHDA and CDR2 SQIVND (reference sequence). Trimming removed 6 bases from V and 6 bases from J, with 3 bases in between. The CDR3 is 10 residues long. The CDR3 DNA reads as TGTGCCAGTAGATTCAATGAGCAGTTCTTC. This gives the protein CASRFNEQFF.

This clonotype was observed a handful of times. The chain couples TRBV4-1 to TRBJ2-5; maybe TRBD2 (6 bases). The J call could be wrong; TRBJ2-1 is a better fit for the DNA end. Germline V gene data show CDR1 as MGHRA and CDR2 as YSYEKL. This CDR3 spans 14 amino acids. The CDR3 spells CASSQDWREREQFF. CDR3 bases: TGCGCCAGCAGCCAAGATTGGAGGGAGAGAGAGCAGTTCTTC.

This clonotype was counted at least ten times. One end of the junction does not line up with germline, which may come from a read error. The chain couples TRBV3-1 to TRBJ2-1; 8 bases line up with TRBD1. Germline V gene sequence: CDR1 LGHDT, CDR2 YNNKEL (reference sequence). This CDR3 has 16 residues. For the CDR3, the DNA is TGCGCCAGCAGCCATGACAGGGGCTACTCCTACAATGAGCAGTTCTTC. Amino acid sequence: CASSHDRGYSYNEQFF.

The chain combines TRBV6-6 with TRBJ2-7; the D is unclear. The CDR3 is made up of 13 amino acids. CDR1 is MNHNY, CDR2 SVGAGI, per germline (reference sequence). Deletions cut 11 bases from V and 3 bases from J, with 17 bases between. The CDR3 coding sequence is TGTGCCCTATCTAGGGCCCTAGGCTACGAGCAGTACTTC. It encodes CALSRALGYEQYF.

This chain connects TRBV7-2 to TRBJ2-3, with a weak D call TRBD2 (6 bases). Trimming shortened V by 4 bases and J by 2 bases, and 16 bases separated the two germline ends. The CDR3 loop spans 16 amino acids. The germline V gene has CDR1 SGHTA and CDR2 FQGNSA. CDR3 loop: CASSSRDSGFTDTQYF. DNA for the CDR3: TGTGCCAGCAGCTCAAGGGACTCCGGATTCACAGATACGCAGTATTTT.

This clonotype was seen ten or more times. V is TRBV7-9 and J is TRBJ2-5; TRBD2 might be the D (6 bases). This CDR3 is built from 15 residues. Germline V lookup: CDR1 SEHNR, CDR2 FQNEAQ (reference sequence). V was trimmed by 5 bases and J by 2 bases, leaving 15 bases between them. Written as DNA, the CDR3 is TGTGCCAGCAGCCCCCCTTCGCGGGGTCAAGAGACCCAGTACTTC. As protein: CASSPPSRGQETQYF.

The V and J genes are TRBV10-3 and TRBJ2-1, with 12 bases fitting TRBD2. The CDR3 has 16 amino acids. The ends lost 8 bases at V and 2 bases at J; junction bases unmatched: 7. Germline values: CDR1 ENHRY, CDR2 SYGVKD. The CDR3 loop is CAIAKTSGSPYNEQFF. In DNA, the CDR3 is TGTGCCATCGCCAAGACTAGCGGGAGCCCCTACAATGAGCAGTTCTTC.

This clonotype has only a few counts. The V and J genes are TRBV7-6 and TRBJ2-3; 7 nucleotides agree with TRBD2. Germline values: CDR1 SGHVS, CDR2 FNYEAQ. This CDR3 is 15 amino acids long. J gave up 5 bases and V 0 bases, and 5 bases lay outside the gene matches. The CDR3, as DNA: TGTGCCAGCAGCTTAGCACCAGGACTAGAAGATACGCAGTATTTT. The encoded protein is CASSLAPGLEDTQYF.

There are a few counts of this clonotype. V usage is TRBV20-1 and J usage is TRBJ2-1, with TRBD2 matching over 9 bases. Germline CDR1 DFQATT, CDR2 SNEGSKA (reference sequence). The junction had 6 bases not matched to a gene; V was cut back by 6 bases and J by 3 bases. The CDR3 covers 14 residues. CDR3 in amino acids: CSAQTSGIYNEQFF. The CDR3 DNA reads as TGCAGTGCCCAGACTAGCGGAATCTACAATGAGCAGTTCTTC.

There are a few counts of this clonotype. The chain employs TRBV30 and TRBJ2-4; 8 nucleotides match TRBD2. This CDR3 spans 15 amino acids. CDR1 GTSNPN and CDR2 SVGIG come from the germline V gene (reference sequence). After removal of 0 bases from V and 4 bases from J, the junction contained 5 bases not matched to a gene. The CDR3, as DNA: TGTGCCTGGAGTGTCAGCGGGAGCTCTAAAAACATTCAGTACTTC. Its protein is CAWSVSGSSKNIQYF.